This T cell receptor (beta chain) was identified during a study of T cell repertoires in cytomegalovirus infection. Points from the study as a whole: Dominant in the ex vivo response were TCR beta clonotypes restricted by HLA-C and specific for CMV.

This clonotype was counted many times. Its antigen remains unknown. The CDR3 is made up of 16 amino acids. Trimming took 0 bases from V and 0 from J, leaving 12 bases between them. Germline V lookup: CDR1 MNHEY, CDR2 SVGEGT. Using its own MiXCR run on the reads, TCRdb lists one record per CDR3 protein. Counted here are approximately 490,000 distinct CDR3 sequences, approximately 11% occurring once; the ten biggest clones make up about 10%. The gene calls are TRBV6-2 or TRBV6-3 and TRBJ2-7, with D unclear. The clonotype comes from a human donor in good health (CMV status not recorded). Some clones in this sample may be carry-over from other donors' samples. The source material was PBMCs. Written as DNA, the CDR3 is TGTGCCAGCAGTTACTCTGGGAACCGCGTCTCCTACGAGCAGTACTTC. Residues: CASSYSGNRVSYEQYF.